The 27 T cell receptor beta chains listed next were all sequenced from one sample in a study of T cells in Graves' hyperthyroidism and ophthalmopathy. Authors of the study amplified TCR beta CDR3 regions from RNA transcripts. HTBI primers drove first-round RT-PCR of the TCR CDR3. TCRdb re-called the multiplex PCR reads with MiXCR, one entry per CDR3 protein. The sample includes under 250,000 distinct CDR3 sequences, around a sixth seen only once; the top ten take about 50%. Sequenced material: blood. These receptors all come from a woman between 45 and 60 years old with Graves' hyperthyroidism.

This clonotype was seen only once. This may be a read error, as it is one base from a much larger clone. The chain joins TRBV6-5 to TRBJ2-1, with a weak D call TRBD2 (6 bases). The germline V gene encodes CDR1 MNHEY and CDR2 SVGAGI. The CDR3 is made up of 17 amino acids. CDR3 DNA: TGTGTCAGCAGTTACCATGCCGGGACTTACCAGCACCGTGAGCAGTTCTTC. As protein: CVSSYHAGTYQHREQFF.

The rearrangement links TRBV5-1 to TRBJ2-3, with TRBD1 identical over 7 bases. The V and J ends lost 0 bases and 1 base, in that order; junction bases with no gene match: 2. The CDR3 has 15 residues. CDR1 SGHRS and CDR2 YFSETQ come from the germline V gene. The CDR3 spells CASSLEGAGTDTQYF. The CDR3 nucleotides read TGCGCCAGCAGCTTGGAGGGGGCGGGCACAGATACGCAGTATTTT.

The CDR3 loop reads CSGARRQWYTDTQYF. CDR3 coding DNA: TGCAGCGGCGCTCGGCGGCAGTGGTACACAGATACGCAGTATTTT. V gene TRBV29-1 combines with J gene TRBJ2-3; no definite D call. Germline V gene sequence: CDR1 SQVTM, CDR2 ANQGSEA. Trimming pared 7 bases from V and 2 bases from J, leaving 19 bases between. The CDR3 sequence is 15 residues long.

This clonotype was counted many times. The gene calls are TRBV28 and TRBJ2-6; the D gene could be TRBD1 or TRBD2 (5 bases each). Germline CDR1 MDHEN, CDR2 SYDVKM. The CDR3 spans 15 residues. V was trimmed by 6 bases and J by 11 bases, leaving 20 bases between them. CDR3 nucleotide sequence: TGTGCCAGCAGGAACCGGGACCCTCAGGTTTACGTCCTGACTTTC. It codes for CASRNRDPQVYVLTF.

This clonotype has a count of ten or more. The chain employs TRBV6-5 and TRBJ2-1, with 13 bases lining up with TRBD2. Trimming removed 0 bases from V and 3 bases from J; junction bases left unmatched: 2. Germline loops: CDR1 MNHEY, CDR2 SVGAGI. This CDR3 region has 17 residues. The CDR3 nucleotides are TGTGCCAGCAGTTACTCAGGACTAGCGGGAGTCTACAATGAGCAGTTCTTC. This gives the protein CASSYSGLAGVYNEQFF.

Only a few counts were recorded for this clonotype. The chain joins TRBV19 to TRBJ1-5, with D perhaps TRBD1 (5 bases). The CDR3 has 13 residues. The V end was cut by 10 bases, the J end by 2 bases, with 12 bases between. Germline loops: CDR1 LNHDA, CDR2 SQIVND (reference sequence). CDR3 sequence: CATWIGGNQPQHF. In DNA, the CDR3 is TGTGCCACCTGGATAGGGGGCAATCAGCCCCAGCATTTT.

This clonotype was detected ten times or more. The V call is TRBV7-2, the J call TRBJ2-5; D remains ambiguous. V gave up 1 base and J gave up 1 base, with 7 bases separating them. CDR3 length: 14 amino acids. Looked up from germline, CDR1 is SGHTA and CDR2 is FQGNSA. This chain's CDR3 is CASSLVAAQETQYF. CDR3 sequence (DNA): TGTGCCAGCAGCTTAGTGGCAGCCCAAGAGACCCAGTACTTC.

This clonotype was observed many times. The CDR3 reads CASSLQGKRTQETQYF. CDR3 coding DNA: TGTGCCAGCAGTTTACAGGGGAAAAGGACGCAAGAGACCCAGTACTTC. The chain is built from TRBV28 and TRBJ2-5, with D perhaps TRBD1 (6 bases). The CDR3 length is 16 residues. CDR1 and CDR2 (germline): MDHEN, SYDVKM. Trimming pared 2 bases from V and 2 bases from J, leaving 15 bases between.

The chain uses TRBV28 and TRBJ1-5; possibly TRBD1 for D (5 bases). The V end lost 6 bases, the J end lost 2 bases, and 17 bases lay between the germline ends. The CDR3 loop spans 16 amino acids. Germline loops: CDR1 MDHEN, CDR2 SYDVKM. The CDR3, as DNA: TGTGCCAGCAGGACCATCGGGGGGACCCGCAATCAGCCCCAGCATTTT. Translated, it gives CASRTIGGTRNQPQHF.

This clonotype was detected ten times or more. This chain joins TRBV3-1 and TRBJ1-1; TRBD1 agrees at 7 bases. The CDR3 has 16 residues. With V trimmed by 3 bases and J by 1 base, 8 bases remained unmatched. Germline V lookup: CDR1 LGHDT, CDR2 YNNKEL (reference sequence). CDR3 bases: TGTGCCAGCAGCCATCTAACAGGGGAACGGAACACTGAAGCTTTCTTT. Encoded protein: CASSHLTGERNTEAFF. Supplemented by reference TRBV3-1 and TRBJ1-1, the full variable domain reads DTAVSQTPKYLVTQMGNDKSIKCEQNLGHDTMYWYKQDSKKFLKIMFSYNNKELIINETVPNRFSPKSPDKAHLNLHINSLELGDSAVYFCASSHLTGERNTEAFFGQGTRLTVV.

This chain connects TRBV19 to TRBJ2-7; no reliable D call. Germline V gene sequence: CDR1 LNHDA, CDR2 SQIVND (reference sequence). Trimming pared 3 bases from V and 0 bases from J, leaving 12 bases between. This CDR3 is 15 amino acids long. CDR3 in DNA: TGTGCCAGTAGTATTAATTGGGGAACCTCCTACGAGCAGTACTTC. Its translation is CASSINWGTSYEQYF.

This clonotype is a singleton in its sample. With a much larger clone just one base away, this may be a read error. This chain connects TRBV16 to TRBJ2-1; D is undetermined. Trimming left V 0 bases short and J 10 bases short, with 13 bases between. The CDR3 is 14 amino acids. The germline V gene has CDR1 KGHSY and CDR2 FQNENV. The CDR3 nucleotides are TGTGCCAGCAGCCAATCGCGGTCAACCTACGAGCAGTTCTTC. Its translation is CASSQSRSTYEQFF.

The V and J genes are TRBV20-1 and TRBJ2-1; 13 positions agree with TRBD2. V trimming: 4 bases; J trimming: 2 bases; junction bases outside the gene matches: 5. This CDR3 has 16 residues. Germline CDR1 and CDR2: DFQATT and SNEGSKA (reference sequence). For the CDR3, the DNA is TGCAGTGCTATGACTAGCGGGAGGAGTCCCTACAATGAGCAGTTCTTC. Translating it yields CSAMTSGRSPYNEQFF.

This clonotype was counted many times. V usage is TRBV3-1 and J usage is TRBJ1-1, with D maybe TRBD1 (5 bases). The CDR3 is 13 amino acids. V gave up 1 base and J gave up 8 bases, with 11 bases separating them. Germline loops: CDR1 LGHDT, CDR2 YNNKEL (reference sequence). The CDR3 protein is CASSQGGGKEAFF. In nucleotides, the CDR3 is TGTGCCAGCAGCCAAGGGGGCGGGAAAGAAGCTTTCTTT.

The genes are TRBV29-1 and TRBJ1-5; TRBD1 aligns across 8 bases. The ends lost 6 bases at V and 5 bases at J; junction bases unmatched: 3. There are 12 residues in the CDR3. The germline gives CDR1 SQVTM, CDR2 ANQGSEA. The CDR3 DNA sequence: TGCAGCGTCACACAGGGGGATCAGCCCCAGCATTTT. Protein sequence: CSVTQGDQPQHF.

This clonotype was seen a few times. As DNA, the CDR3 is TGTGCCAGCAGCTTACGTTCTTCTGAATCGGAGACCCAGTACTTC. Translating it yields CASSLRSSESETQYF. The gene calls are TRBV7-8 and TRBJ2-5; D call uncertain. Germline V gives CDR1 SGHVS, CDR2 FQNEAQ. Trimming took off 2 bases at V and 5 bases at J, with 15 bases between the two ends. The CDR3 extends over 15 amino acids.

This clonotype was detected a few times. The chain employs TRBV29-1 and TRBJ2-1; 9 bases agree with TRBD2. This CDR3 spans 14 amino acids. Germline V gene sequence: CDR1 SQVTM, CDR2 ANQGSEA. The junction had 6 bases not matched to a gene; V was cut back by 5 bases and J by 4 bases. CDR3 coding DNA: TGCAGCGTTCGACTAGCGGCTGATTACAATGAGCAGTTCTTC. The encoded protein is CSVRLAADYNEQFF.

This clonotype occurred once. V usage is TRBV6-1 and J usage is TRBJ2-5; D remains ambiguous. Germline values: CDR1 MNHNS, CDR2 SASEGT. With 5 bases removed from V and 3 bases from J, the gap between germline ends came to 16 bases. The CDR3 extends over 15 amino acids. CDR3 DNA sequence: TGTGCCAGCAGTCCCAATCCGCCTCTTAAAGAGACCCAGTACTTC. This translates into CASSPNPPLKETQYF.

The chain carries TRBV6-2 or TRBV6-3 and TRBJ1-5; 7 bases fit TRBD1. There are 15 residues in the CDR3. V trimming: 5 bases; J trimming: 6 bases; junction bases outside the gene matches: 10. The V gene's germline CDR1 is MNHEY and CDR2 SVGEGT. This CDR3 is CASSTNRGDGQPQHF. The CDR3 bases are TGTGCCAGCAGTACTAACAGGGGTGACGGTCAGCCCCAGCATTTT.

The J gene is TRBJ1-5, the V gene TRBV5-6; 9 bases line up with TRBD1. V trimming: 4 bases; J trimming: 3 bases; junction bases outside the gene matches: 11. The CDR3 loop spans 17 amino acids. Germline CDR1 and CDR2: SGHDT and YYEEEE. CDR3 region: CASSKDRGWWDNQPQHF. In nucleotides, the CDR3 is TGTGCCAGCAGCAAGGACAGGGGCTGGTGGGACAATCAGCCCCAGCATTTT.

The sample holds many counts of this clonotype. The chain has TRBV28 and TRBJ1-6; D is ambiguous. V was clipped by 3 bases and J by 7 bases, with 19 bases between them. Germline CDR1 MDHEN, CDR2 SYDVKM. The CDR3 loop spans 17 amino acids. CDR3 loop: CASSLPFVRAPNSPLHF. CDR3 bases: TGTGCCAGCAGTTTGCCGTTCGTGAGGGCGCCCAATTCACCCCTCCACTTT.

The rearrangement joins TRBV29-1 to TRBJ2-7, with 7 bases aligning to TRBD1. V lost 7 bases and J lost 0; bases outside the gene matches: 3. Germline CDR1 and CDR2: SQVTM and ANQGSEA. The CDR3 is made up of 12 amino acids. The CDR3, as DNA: TGCAGCGGCCGGGACAGCTCCTACGAGCAGTACTTC. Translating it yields CSGRDSSYEQYF.

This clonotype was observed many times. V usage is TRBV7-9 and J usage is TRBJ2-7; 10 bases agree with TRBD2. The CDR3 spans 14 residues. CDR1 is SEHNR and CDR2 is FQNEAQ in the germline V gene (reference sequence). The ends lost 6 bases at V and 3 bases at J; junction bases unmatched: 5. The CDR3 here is CASSPSGGDYEQYF. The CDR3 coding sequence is TGTGCCAGCAGTCCAAGCGGGGGGGACTACGAGCAGTACTTC.

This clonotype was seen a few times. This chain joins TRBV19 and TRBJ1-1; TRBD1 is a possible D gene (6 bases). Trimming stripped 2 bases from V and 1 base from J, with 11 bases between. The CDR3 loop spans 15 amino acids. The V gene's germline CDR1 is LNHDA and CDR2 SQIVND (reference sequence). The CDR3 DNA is TGTGCCAGTAGTATACCTCAGGGGAGGAACACTGAAGCTTTCTTT. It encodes CASSIPQGRNTEAFF.

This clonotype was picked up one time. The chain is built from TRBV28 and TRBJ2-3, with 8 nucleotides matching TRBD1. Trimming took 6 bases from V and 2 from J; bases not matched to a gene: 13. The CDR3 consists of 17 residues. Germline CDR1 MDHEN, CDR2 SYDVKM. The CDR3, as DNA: TGTGCCAGCAGAACGATAGACAGGGGAGGTTTCACAGATACGCAGTATTTT. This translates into CASRTIDRGGFTDTQYF.

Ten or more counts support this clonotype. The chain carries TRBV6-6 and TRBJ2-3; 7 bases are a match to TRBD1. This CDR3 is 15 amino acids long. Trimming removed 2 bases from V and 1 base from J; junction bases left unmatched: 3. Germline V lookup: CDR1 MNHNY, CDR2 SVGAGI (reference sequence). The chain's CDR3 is CASSYRGRGTDTQYF. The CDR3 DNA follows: TGTGCCAGCAGTTACAGGGGGCGAGGCACAGATACGCAGTATTTT.

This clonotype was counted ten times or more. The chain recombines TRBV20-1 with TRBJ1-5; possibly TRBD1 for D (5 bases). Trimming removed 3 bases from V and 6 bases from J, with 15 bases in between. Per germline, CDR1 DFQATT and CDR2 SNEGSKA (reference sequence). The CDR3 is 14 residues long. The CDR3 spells CSAREAGWGQPQHF. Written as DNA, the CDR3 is TGCAGTGCTAGGGAGGCAGGGTGGGGTCAGCCCCAGCATTTT.